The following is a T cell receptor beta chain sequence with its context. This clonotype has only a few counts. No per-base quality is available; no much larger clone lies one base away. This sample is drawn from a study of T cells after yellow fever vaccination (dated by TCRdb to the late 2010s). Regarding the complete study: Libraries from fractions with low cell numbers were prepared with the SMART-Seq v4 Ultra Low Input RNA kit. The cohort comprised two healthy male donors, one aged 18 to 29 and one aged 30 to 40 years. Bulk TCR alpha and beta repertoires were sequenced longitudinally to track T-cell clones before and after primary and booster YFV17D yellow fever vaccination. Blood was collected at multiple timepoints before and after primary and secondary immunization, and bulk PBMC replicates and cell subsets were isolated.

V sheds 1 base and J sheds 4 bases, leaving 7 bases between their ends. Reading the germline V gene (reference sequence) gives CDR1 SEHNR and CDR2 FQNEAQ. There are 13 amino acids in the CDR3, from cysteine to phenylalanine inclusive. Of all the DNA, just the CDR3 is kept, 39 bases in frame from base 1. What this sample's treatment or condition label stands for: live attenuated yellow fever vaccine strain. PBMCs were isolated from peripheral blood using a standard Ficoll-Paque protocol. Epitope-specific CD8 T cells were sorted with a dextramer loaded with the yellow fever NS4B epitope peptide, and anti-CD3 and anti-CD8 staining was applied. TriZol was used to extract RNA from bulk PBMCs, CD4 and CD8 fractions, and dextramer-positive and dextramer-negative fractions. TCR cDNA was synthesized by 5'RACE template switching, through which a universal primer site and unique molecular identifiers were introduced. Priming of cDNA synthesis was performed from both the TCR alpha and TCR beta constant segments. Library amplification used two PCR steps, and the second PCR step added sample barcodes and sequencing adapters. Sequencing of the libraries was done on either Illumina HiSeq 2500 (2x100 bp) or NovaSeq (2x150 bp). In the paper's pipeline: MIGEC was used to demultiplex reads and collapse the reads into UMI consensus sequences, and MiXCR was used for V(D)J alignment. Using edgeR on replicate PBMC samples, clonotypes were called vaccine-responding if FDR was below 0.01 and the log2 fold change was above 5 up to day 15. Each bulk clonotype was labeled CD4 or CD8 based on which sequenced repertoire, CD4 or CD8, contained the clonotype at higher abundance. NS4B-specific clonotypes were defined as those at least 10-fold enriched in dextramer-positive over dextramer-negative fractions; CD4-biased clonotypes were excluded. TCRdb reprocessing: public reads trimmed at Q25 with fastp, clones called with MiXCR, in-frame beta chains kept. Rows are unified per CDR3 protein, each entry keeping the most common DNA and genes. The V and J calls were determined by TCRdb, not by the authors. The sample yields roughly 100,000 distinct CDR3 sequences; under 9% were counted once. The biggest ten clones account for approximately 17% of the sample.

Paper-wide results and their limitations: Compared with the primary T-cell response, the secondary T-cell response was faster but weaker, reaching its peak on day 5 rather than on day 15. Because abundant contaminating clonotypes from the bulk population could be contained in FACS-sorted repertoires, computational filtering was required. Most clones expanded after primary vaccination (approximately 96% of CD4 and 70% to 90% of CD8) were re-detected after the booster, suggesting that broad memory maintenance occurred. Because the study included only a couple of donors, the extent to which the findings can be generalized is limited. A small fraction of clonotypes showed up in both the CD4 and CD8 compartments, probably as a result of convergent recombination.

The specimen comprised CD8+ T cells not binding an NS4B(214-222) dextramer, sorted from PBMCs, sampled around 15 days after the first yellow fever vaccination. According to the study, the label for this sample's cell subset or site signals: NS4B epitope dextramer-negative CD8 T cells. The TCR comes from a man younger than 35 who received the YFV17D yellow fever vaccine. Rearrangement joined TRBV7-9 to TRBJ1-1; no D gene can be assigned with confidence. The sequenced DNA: TGTGCCAGCAGCTTAGATGTGGGCACTGAAGCTTTCTTT. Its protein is CASSLDVGTEAFF.